What follows describes a single T cell receptor (beta chain). Its target is not known. These data come from a study of glioma-infiltrating T cells after dendritic cell vaccination. Study-level background: Treatment, given 2003 to 2012, was autologous tumor lysate-pulsed dendritic cell vaccination.

CDR1 is SNHLY and CDR2 is FYNNEI in the germline V gene. V lost 1 base and J 7 bases, leaving 11 bases between the germline ends. The CDR3 consists of 14 residues. Primers: 60 V beta forward and 13 J beta reverse. Assay: immunoSEQ multiplex PCR; the TCRdb copy retains only in-frame clones and omits some. Counted here are 71,000 or so clones, around 86% occurring once; the ten biggest clones make up 7.9%. Study-wide results and caveats: Higher pretreatment TIL content predicted longer progression-free time and survival. TCR clonality showed no direct relationship with survival.

This chain connects TRBV2 to TRBJ2-4; possibly TRBD2 for D (6 bases). This TCR derives from a human donor with glioblastoma. The sequencing here drew on blood, taken before dendritic cell vaccination. The chain's CDR3 is CASSEGGDSNIQYF. CDR3 coding DNA: TGTGCCAGCAGTGAAGGTGGGGACTCCAACATTCAGTACTTC.